A selection of T cell receptor beta chains follows, all from one sample in a study of cytomegalovirus exposure and HLA in healthy donors. TCRdb's copy holds only in-frame clones and misses some; the assay was immunoSEQ multiplex PCR. This listing includes about 48,000 clones. Sequenced: PBMCs. These receptors were collected from a male donor in good health and CMV-seropositive. CDR3s include the opening cysteine and the closing phenylalanine or tryptophan. Each record gives: J gene, V gene, D gene, CDR3 DNA, CDR3 protein. D genes are given only for firm matches.

j_gene: TRBJ1-2
v_gene: TRBV21-1
d_gene: NA
CDR3nt: TGTGCCAGCAGCAAAGAGGGGCCCGAAACCCATGGCTACACCTTC
CDR3aa: CASSKEGPETHGYTF

j_gene: TRBJ2-1
v_gene: TRBV7-9
d_gene: NA
CDR3nt: TGTGCCAGCAGCGCCCCGACAGGTCCCATCTACAATGAGCAGTTCTTC
CDR3aa: CASSAPTGPIYNEQFF

j_gene: TRBJ1-1
v_gene: TRBV23-1
d_gene: NA
CDR3nt: TGCGCCAGCAGTCAATCCCTCGACAGAGTGAACACTGAAGCTTTCTTT
CDR3aa: CASSQSLDRVNTEAFF

j_gene: TRBJ1-4
v_gene: TRBV7-9
d_gene: NA
CDR3nt: TGTGCCAGCAGCTTAAGGGAGGGGGAAAAACTGTTTTTT
CDR3aa: CASSLREGEKLFF

j_gene: TRBJ2-5
v_gene: TRBV19
d_gene: NA
CDR3nt: TGTGCCAGTAGTAAAGGAGGGGAGACCCAGTACTTC
CDR3aa: CASSKGGETQYF

j_gene: TRBJ2-3
v_gene: TRBV9
d_gene: NA
CDR3nt: TGTGCCAGCAACGCTAGAGGGAGCGGATATACGCAGTATTTT
CDR3aa: CASNARGSGYTQYF

j_gene: TRBJ1-3
v_gene: TRBV4-1
d_gene: TRBD1
CDR3nt: TGCGCCAGCAGCCAAGTAGGGCAGGGGGATGGAAACACCATATATTTT
CDR3aa: CASSQVGQGDGNTIYF

j_gene: TRBJ2-1
v_gene: TRBV6-1
d_gene: NA
CDR3nt: TGTGCCAGCAACGGGGATACCTACAATGAGCAGTTCTTC
CDR3aa: CASNGDTYNEQFF

j_gene: TRBJ1-6
v_gene: TRBV9
d_gene: NA
CDR3nt: TGTGCCAGCAGCCCAGGGCTAGATTCACCCCTCCACTTT
CDR3aa: CASSPGLDSPLHF

j_gene: TRBJ2-1
v_gene: TRBV5-1
d_gene: TRBD2
CDR3nt: TGCGCCAGCAGCTCGCGGGGGGGAAACAATGAGCAGTTCTTC
CDR3aa: CASSSRGGNNEQFF

j_gene: TRBJ2-2
v_gene: TRBV7-2
d_gene: NA
CDR3nt: TGTGCCAGCAGTCTTCGGCCGGGGGTGAACACCGGGGAGCTGTTTTTT
CDR3aa: CASSLRPGVNTGELFF

j_gene: TRBJ1-5
v_gene: TRBV7-3
d_gene: NA
CDR3nt: TGTGCCAGCAGCTTATATTGGCCCCAGCATTTT
CDR3aa: CASSLYWPQHF

j_gene: TRBJ2-7
v_gene: TRBV4-3
d_gene: NA
CDR3nt: TGCGCCAGCAGCCAAGACTGGGGGCGCCCCTACGAGCAGTACTTC
CDR3aa: CASSQDWGRPYEQYF

j_gene: TRBJ1-4
v_gene: TRBV5-1
d_gene: NA
CDR3nt: TGCGCCAGCAGCTTGGTGCAGGGAAATGAAAAACTGTTTTTT
CDR3aa: CASSLVQGNEKLFF

j_gene: TRBJ2-3
v_gene: TRBV7-9
d_gene: NA
CDR3nt: TGTGCCAGCAGCTCGGGCCCATTGGAGGCCACAGATACGCAGTATTTT
CDR3aa: CASSSGPLEATDTQYF

j_gene: TRBJ2-5
v_gene: TRBV7-6
d_gene: NA
CDR3nt: TGTGCCAGCAGCGACACCCAAGAGACCCAGTACTTC
CDR3aa: CASSDTQETQYF

j_gene: TRBJ1-1
v_gene: TRBV18
d_gene: NA
CDR3nt: TGTGCCAGCTCACATAGTACAGGGTTGGGAATGAACACTGAAGCTTTCTTT
CDR3aa: CASSHSTGLGMNTEAFF

j_gene: TRBJ2-7
v_gene: TRBV15
d_gene: TRBD2
CDR3nt: TGTGCCACCTCGCCTGGGGGGGATACAGATTTTAGCGAGCAGTACTTC
CDR3aa: CATSPGGDTDFSEQYF

j_gene: TRBJ2-3
v_gene: TRBV5-4
d_gene: NA
CDR3nt: TGTGCCAGCAGCTTGGGAGGGAGCACAGATACGCAGTATTTT
CDR3aa: CASSLGGSTDTQYF

j_gene: TRBJ1-2
v_gene: TRBV5-6
d_gene: NA
CDR3nt: TGTGCCAGCAGCTTGGAATGGGCAGACACTAACTATGGCTACACCTTC
CDR3aa: CASSLEWADTNYGYTF

j_gene: TRBJ2-3
v_gene: TRBV30
d_gene: NA
CDR3nt: TGTGCCTGGAGTGTAGGGGCAGGGTCCACAGATACGCAGTATTTT
CDR3aa: CAWSVGAGSTDTQYF

j_gene: TRBJ2-1
v_gene: TRBV4-3
d_gene: TRBD2
CDR3nt: TGCGCCAGCAGCCTACACAGCGGGGTCTCCTACAATGAGCAGTTCTTC
CDR3aa: CASSLHSGVSYNEQFF

j_gene: TRBJ2-1
v_gene: TRBV30
d_gene: NA
CDR3nt: TGTGCCTGGAGTGTAAGAGGCGGGGATGAGCAGTTCTTC
CDR3aa: CAWSVRGGDEQFF

j_gene: TRBJ2-7
v_gene: TRBV30
d_gene: TRBD1
CDR3nt: TGTGCCTGGAGTGTTGGGACAGGTTCCTACGAGCAGTACTTC
CDR3aa: CAWSVGTGSYEQYF

j_gene: TRBJ2-4
v_gene: TRBV9
d_gene: TRBD2
CDR3nt: TGTGCCAGCAGCTTGGGGACTAGCGGGGGTCCGCAAAACATTCAGTACTTC
CDR3aa: CASSLGTSGGPQNIQYF

j_gene: TRBJ2-3
v_gene: TRBV28
d_gene: NA
CDR3nt: TGTGCCAGCAGAAGGACTACCGGAAATAGCTATACGCAGTATTTT
CDR3aa: CASRRTTGNSYTQYF

j_gene: TRBJ1-5
v_gene: TRBV28
d_gene: NA
CDR3nt: TGTGCCAGCAGGCGGGACGGTAGCAATCAGCCCCAGCATTTT
CDR3aa: CASRRDGSNQPQHF

j_gene: TRBJ2-2
v_gene: TRBV4-1
d_gene: NA
CDR3nt: TGCGCCAGCAGCCAAGCCCCAGGGGACCCCGGGGAGCTGTTTTTT
CDR3aa: CASSQAPGDPGELFF

j_gene: TRBJ1-6
v_gene: TRBV7-9
d_gene: TRBD1
CDR3nt: TGTGCCAGCAGCGTAGCCGGGACAGGGGTTTCACCCCTCCACTTT
CDR3aa: CASSVAGTGVSPLHF

j_gene: TRBJ2-2
v_gene: TRBV7-9
d_gene: TRBD1
CDR3nt: TGTGCCAGTTTACGGACAGGGACGAACACCGGGGAGCTGTTTTTT
CDR3aa: CASLRTGTNTGELFF

j_gene: TRBJ1-4
v_gene: TRBV5-1
d_gene: NA
CDR3nt: TGCGCCAGCAGCCCCCAAGGGGGAACTAATGAAAAACTGTTTTTT
CDR3aa: CASSPQGGTNEKLFF

j_gene: TRBJ2-7
v_gene: TRBV6-5
d_gene: NA
CDR3nt: TGTGCCAGCAGCCCCCTACTCGAAAGCTCCTACGAGCAGTACTTC
CDR3aa: CASSPLLESSYEQYF

j_gene: TRBJ2-7
v_gene: TRBV5-1
d_gene: NA
CDR3nt: TGCGCCAGCAGCCGGGGCCCGGACGGGAGCTCCTACGAGCAGTACTTC
CDR3aa: CASSRGPDGSSYEQYF

j_gene: TRBJ2-2
v_gene: TRBV15
d_gene: NA
CDR3nt: TGTGCCACCAATTCAGGACTATCCGGGGAGCTGTTTTTT
CDR3aa: CATNSGLSGELFF

j_gene: TRBJ2-1
v_gene: TRBV2
d_gene: TRBD2
CDR3nt: TGTGCCAGCAGGCCCCTAGCGGGGGTCGATGAGCAGTTCTTC
CDR3aa: CASRPLAGVDEQFF

j_gene: TRBJ2-4
v_gene: TRBV14
d_gene: NA
CDR3nt: TGTGCCAGCAGCCTACCGGGAAGATGGAACATTCAGTACTTC
CDR3aa: CASSLPGRWNIQYF

j_gene: TRBJ2-1
v_gene: TRBV14
d_gene: TRBD2
CDR3nt: TGTGCCAGCAGCCAAGTCCCCGGGACTAGCGGGGGTACGAATGAGCAGTTCTTC
CDR3aa: CASSQVPGTSGGTNEQFF

j_gene: TRBJ2-2
v_gene: TRBV30
d_gene: NA
CDR3nt: TGTGCCTGGATTGGGGCCCATGGGCAGGGCCCCGGGGAGCTGTTTTTT
CDR3aa: CAWIGAHGQGPGELFF

j_gene: TRBJ1-2
v_gene: TRBV11-1
d_gene: NA
CDR3nt: TGTGCCAGCAGCTTAGGTGGAGGGGCCCCCTATGGCTACACCTTC
CDR3aa: CASSLGGGAPYGYTF

j_gene: TRBJ2-1
v_gene: TRBV7-3
d_gene: NA
CDR3nt: TGTGCCAGCAGCCGAGGACAGTCCAACAATGAGCAGTTCTTC
CDR3aa: CASSRGQSNNEQFF

j_gene: TRBJ2-1
v_gene: TRBV9
d_gene: TRBD2
CDR3nt: TGTGCCAGCAGCGTAGGGACTAGCGGGGGGGATGAGCAGTTCTTC
CDR3aa: CASSVGTSGGDEQFF

j_gene: TRBJ2-2
v_gene: TRBV7-8
d_gene: TRBD2
CDR3nt: TGTGCCAGCAGCCAAGCGGGGGGGTCGAACACCGGGGAGCTGTTTTTT
CDR3aa: CASSQAGGSNTGELFF